Listed below are T cell receptor beta chains from one sample, sequenced in a study of shared clonotypes between healthy human individuals. Sequencing used immunoSEQ multiplex PCR; TCRdb keeps in-frame clones, though not all of them. The profile shows about 2.3 million clones, approximately 93% of them singletons. The sample consisted of naive CD4+ T cells from PBMCs. The receptors come from a man younger than 35 in good health. Some clones in this sample may be carry-over from other donors' samples. The CDR3 runs from the conserved cysteine through the conserved F or W. D genes are given only for firm matches. For some rows the clone size is stated as once, few or many, or as a class when expanded; others skip it.

j_call d_call v_call clone_size cdr3_aa cdr3_nt
TRBJ1-5 . TRBV11-2 . CASSPQPSNQPQHF TGTGCCAGCAGCCCGCAGCCGAGCAATCAGCCCCAGCATTTT
TRBJ2-3 TRBD2 TRBV29-1 . CSVEPAGTGADTQYF TGCAGCGTTGAACCAGCGGGAACGGGCGCAGATACGCAGTATTTT
TRBJ2-6 . TRBV7-3 . CASSLRGTGANVLTF TGTGCCAGCAGTCTAAGGGGTACAGGGGCCAACGTCCTGACTTTC
TRBJ1-2 . TRBV4-1 . CASSQEGAPQGYGYTF TGCGCCAGCAGCCAAGAGGGAGCACCGCAGGGTTATGGCTACACCTTC
TRBJ2-7 . TRBV14 . CASSQDLRVEQYF TGTGCCAGCAGCCAGGACCTCAGGGTCGAGCAGTACTTC
TRBJ2-3 . TRBV5-4 . CASSYSGENTDTQYF TGTGCCAGCAGCTACTCAGGGGAAAACACAGATACGCAGTATTTT
TRBJ2-3 TRBD2 TRBV10-3 . CAISPPSGIGQYF TGTGCCATCAGCCCCCCTAGCGGGATAGGGCAGTATTTT
TRBJ2-1 TRBD2 TRBV7-2 . CASSLAVAGGPNEQFF TGTGCCAGCAGCCTAGCGGTAGCGGGAGGGCCCAATGAGCAGTTCTTC
TRBJ2-3 . TRBV27 once CARLVSPVSDTQYF TGTGCCAGACTAGTCTCACCGGTCTCAGATACGCAGTATTTT
TRBJ2-3 . TRBV7-2 . CASSPPSVRTQYF TGTGCCAGCAGCCCGCCTTCTGTGAGGACGCAGTATTTT
TRBJ1-1 . TRBV10-3 . CAIRVGANMNTEAFF TGTGCCATCAGGGTAGGGGCGAATATGAACACTGAAGCTTTCTTT
TRBJ1-2 TRBD1 TRBV5-4 . CASSSTGPNTF TGTGCCAGCAGCTCGACAGGGCCGAACACCTTC
TRBJ2-3 . TRBV6-5 . CASRRTVSTDTQYF TGTGCCAGCAGACGGACGGTGAGCACAGATACGCAGTATTTT
TRBJ2-1 TRBD1 TRBV4-2 . CASSRQGAYNEQFF TGTGCCAGCAGCCGGCAGGGGGCCTACAATGAGCAGTTCTTC
TRBJ2-7 TRBD2 TRBV6-1 . CASSEGISGTYEQYF TGTGCCAGCAGTGAGGGGATTAGCGGGACCTACGAGCAGTACTTC
TRBJ2-1 TRBD1 TRBV2 . CASSEALGQGGYNEQFF TGTGCCAGCAGTGAAGCGCTTGGACAGGGCGGCTACAATGAGCAGTTCTTC
TRBJ2-2 TRBD2 TRBV2 . CASSGRASGELFF TGTGCCAGCAGCGGGAGGGCTTCCGGGGAGCTGTTTTTT
TRBJ2-7 . TRBV20-1 . CSLHTSYEQYF TGCAGTTTGCACACCTCCTACGAGCAGTACTTC
TRBJ2-7 . TRBV9 . CASSGSGLGGEQYF TGTGCCAGCAGCGGATCCGGACTGGGCGGCGAGCAGTACTTC
TRBJ1-5 . TRBV20-1 few CSASAGQPQHF TGCAGTGCTAGCGCCGGTCAGCCCCAGCATTTT
TRBJ2-3 . TRBV4-1 . CASSQGEDTDTQYF TGCGCCAGCAGCCAGGGGGAAGATACAGATACGCAGTATTTT
TRBJ2-7 TRBD1 TRBV18 . CASSQAGTANYEQYF TGTGCCAGCTCACAAGCCGGGACAGCGAACTACGAGCAGTACTTC
TRBJ2-7 . TRBV5-1 . CASRPTVGTYEQYF TGCGCCAGCAGACCCACGGTAGGGACCTACGAGCAGTACTTC
TRBJ1-4 . TRBV2 . CASSGYRDEKLFF TGTGCCAGCAGTGGATACAGGGATGAAAAACTGTTTTTT
TRBJ2-1 . TRBV9 . CASSGTPYNEQFF TGTGCCAGCAGCGGGACACCGTACAATGAGCAGTTCTTC
TRBJ2-1 . TRBV11-2 . CASSSASSYNEQFF TGTGCCAGCAGCTCGGCTAGCTCCTACAATGAGCAGTTCTTC
TRBJ1-2 . TRBV28 . CASSPRGFGYTF TGTGCCAGCAGCCCCCGAGGCTTTGGCTACACCTTC
TRBJ2-7 TRBD2 TRBV6-1 . CASRSGLAGNYEQYF TGTGCCAGCAGGTCGGGACTAGCGGGAAACTACGAGCAGTACTTC
TRBJ2-7 TRBD1 TRBV19 . CASSKIRDSLSYEQYF TGTGCCAGTAGCAAAATCCGGGACAGCCTCTCCTACGAGCAGTACTTC
TRBJ2-2 TRBD2 TRBV13 . CASSPNLAGAGELFF TGTGCCAGCAGCCCGAACCTAGCGGGAGCCGGGGAGCTGTTTTTT
TRBJ2-1 TRBD2 TRBV7-9 few CASSFSGSLGEQFF TGTGCCAGCAGCTTCAGCGGGAGCCTCGGTGAGCAGTTCTTC
TRBJ1-2 . TRBV12-5 once CASGLVLAETNYGYTF TGTGCTAGTGGTTTGGTACTGGCAGAAACTAACTATGGCTACACCTTC
TRBJ2-7 . TRBV6-5 once CASRPRTLTGEQYF TGTGCCAGCAGACCCCGGACACTGACCGGCGAGCAGTACTTC
TRBJ1-1 TRBD1 TRBV28 . CASTGDSTEAFF TGTGCCAGTACAGGGGATAGCACTGAAGCTTTCTTT
TRBJ2-5 . TRBV7-8 . CASSTQLRRETQYF TGTGCCAGCAGCACCCAGTTAAGACGAGAGACCCAGTACTTC
TRBJ2-7 . TRBV9 once CASSGPGGSYEQYF TGTGCCAGCAGCGGTCCCGGGGGTTCCTACGAGCAGTACTTC
TRBJ2-7 . TRBV7-9 . CASSMITFYEQYF TGTGCCAGCAGCATGATTACTTTCTACGAGCAGTACTTC
TRBJ1-1 . TRBV5-1 . CASSFLISGANTEAFF TGCGCCAGCAGCTTCCTAATATCAGGGGCTAACACTGAAGCTTTCTTT
TRBJ2-7 . TRBV11-2 . CASSRVGGEQYF TGTGCCAGCAGCCGCGTAGGGGGGGAGCAGTACTTC
TRBJ1-1 TRBD1 TRBV28 . CASITGAVREAFF TGTGCCAGCATCACAGGGGCTGTTCGGGAAGCTTTCTTT
TRBJ2-1 TRBD2 TRBV5-1 . CASSPVAGAYNEQFF TGCGCCAGCAGCCCGGTAGCGGGGGCCTACAATGAGCAGTTCTTC
TRBJ1-5 . TRBV10-3 few CAISELGGLDQPQHF TGTGCCATCAGTGAGCTTGGGGGCCTAGATCAGCCCCAGCATTTT
TRBJ2-1 TRBD1 TRBV2 . CASSRTGRNEQFF TGTGCCAGCAGTCGGACAGGGCGGAATGAGCAGTTCTTC
TRBJ2-3 . TRBV11-2 once CASSKRGMQWGTDTQYF TGTGCCAGCAGCAAACGCGGTATGCAGTGGGGCACAGATACGCAGTATTTT
TRBJ2-7 TRBD2 TRBV30 . CAWSVGLADYEQYF TGTGCCTGGAGTGTCGGACTAGCGGACTACGAGCAGTACTTC
TRBJ1-2 . TRBV13 . CASSFQEDTRTNYGYTF TGTGCCAGCAGCTTCCAAGAGGACACCCGAACCAACTATGGCTACACCTTC
TRBJ2-7 . TRBV28 . CASSPPGRLFNEQYF TGTGCCAGCAGCCCTCCCGGCAGGCTATTCAACGAGCAGTACTTC
TRBJ2-2 . TRBV19 . CASSRGLAQDTGELFF TGTGCCAGTAGTAGGGGGCTAGCGCAAGACACCGGGGAGCTGTTTTTT
TRBJ2-5 . TRBV5-4 . CASSQPGRSRQETQYF TGTGCCAGCAGCCAACCTGGGAGAAGCCGCCAAGAGACCCAGTACTTC
TRBJ2-7 TRBD1 TRBV5-6 . CASRSPGQGSYEQYF TGTGCCAGCAGGTCACCGGGACAGGGGTCCTACGAGCAGTACTTC
TRBJ2-7 . TRBV28 once CASRIWGSSYEQYF TGTGCCAGCAGGATTTGGGGTAGCTCCTACGAGCAGTACTTC
TRBJ2-7 . TRBV28 . CASSSPLRGLYEQYF TGTGCCAGCAGTTCGCCTCTACGGGGACTCTACGAGCAGTACTTC
TRBJ1-5 . TRBV19 once CASSIEPYQPQHF TGTGCCAGTAGTATAGAACCGTATCAGCCCCAGCATTTT